This T cell receptor (beta chain) is drawn from a study of radiotherapy plus CTLA-4 blockade in lung cancer. In chemo-refractory metastatic non-small-cell lung cancer, patients got ipilimumab CTLA-4 blockade together with focal radiation. This clone was recorded only once. Germline values: CDR1 GTSNPN, CDR2 SVGIG (reference sequence). The CDR3 sequence is 15 residues long. V lost 3 bases and J 4 bases, leaving 18 bases between the germline ends. Clones were sequenced by immunoSEQ multiplex PCR, and TCRdb holds only the in-frame ones, with some missing. The top ten hold more than 14% of the sample, which has around 90,000 clones, under 85% seen once.

This chain joins TRBV30 and TRBJ1-1; tentative D call: TRBD1 (5 bases). Sequencing was performed on peripheral blood, taken from a patient treated with radiotherapy plus ipilimumab. This receptor was identified in a human donor with non-small cell lung cancer that progressed on radiotherapy plus ipilimumab. Here the CDR3 reads CAWSPVGQRVTEAFF. The CDR3 DNA reads as TGTGCCTGGAGCCCTGTGGGGCAGCGGGTCACTGAAGCTTTCTTT.